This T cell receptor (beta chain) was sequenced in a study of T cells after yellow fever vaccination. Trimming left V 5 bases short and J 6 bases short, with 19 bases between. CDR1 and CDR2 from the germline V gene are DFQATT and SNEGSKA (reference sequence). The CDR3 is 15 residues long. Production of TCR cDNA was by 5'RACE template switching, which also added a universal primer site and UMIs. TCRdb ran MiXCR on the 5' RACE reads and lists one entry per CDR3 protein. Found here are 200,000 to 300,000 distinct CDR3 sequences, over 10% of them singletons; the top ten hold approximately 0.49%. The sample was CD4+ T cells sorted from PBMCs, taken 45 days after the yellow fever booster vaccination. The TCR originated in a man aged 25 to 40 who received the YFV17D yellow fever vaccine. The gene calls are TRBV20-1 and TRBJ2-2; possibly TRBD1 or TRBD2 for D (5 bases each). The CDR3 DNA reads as TGCAGTGCTGCCCGGGACCAAGAGTACGCCGGGGAGCTGTTTTTT. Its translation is CSAARDQEYAGELFF.